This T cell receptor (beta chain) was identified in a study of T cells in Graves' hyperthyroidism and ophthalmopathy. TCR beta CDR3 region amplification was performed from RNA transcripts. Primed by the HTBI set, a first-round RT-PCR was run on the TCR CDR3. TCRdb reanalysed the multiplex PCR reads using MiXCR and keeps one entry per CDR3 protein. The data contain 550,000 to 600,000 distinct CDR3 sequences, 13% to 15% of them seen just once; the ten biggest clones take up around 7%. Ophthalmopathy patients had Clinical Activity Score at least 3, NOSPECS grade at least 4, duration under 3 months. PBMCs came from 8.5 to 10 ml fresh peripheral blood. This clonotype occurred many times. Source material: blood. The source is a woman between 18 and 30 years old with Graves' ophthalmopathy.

DNA for the CDR3: TGTGCCAGCAGCCTAACAATAGCGGGAGGGCCTCGCGACGAGCAGTACTTC. It encodes CASSLTIAGGPRDEQYF. The gene calls are TRBV7-8 and TRBJ2-7, with TRBD2 matching 11 bases. This CDR3 spans 17 amino acids. Per germline, CDR1 SGHVS and CDR2 FQNEAQ. J gave up 5 bases and V 5 bases, and 14 bases lay outside the gene matches.